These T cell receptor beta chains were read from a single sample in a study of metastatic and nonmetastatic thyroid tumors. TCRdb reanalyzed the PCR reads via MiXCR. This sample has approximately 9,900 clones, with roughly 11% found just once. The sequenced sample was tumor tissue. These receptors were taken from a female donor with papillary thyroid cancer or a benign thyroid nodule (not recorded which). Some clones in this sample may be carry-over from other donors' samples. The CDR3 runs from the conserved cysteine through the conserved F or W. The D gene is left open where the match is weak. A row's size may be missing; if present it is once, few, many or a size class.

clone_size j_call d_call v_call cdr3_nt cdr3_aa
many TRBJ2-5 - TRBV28 TGTGCCAGCAGTTTGGGGGGAAAGACCCAGTACTTC CASSLGGKTQYF
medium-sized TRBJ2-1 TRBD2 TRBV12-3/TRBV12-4 TGTGCCAGCAGTCTAATTAGCGGGGCTACTCTCTATGAGCAGTTCTTC CASSLISGATLYEQFF
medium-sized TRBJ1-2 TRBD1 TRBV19 TGTGCCAGTAGACGGACAGGGGGCTATGGCTACACCTTC CASRRTGGYGYTF
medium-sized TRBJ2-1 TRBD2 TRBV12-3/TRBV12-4 TGTGCCAGCAGTTTGAGCGGGGGGAACAATGAGCAGTTCTTC CASSLSGGNNEQFF
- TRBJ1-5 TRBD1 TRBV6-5 TGTGCCAGCAGTTACTCCCAGGACAGGCAATATAGCAATCAGCCCCAGCATTTT CASSYSQDRQYSNQPQHF
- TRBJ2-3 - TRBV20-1 TGCAGTCCCAGGGCGGGTGGGAAAGATACGCAGTATTTT CSPRAGGKDTQYF
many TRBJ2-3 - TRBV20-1 TGCAGTGCTAGTTACCCGGACATTACAGATACGCAGTATTTT CSASYPDITDTQYF
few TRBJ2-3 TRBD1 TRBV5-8 TGTGCCAGCAGCTTGGTGGACAGGGATGTCGATACGCAGTATTTT CASSLVDRDVDTQYF
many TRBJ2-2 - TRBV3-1 TGTGCCAGCAGCCCTACAATGAACACCGGGGAGCTGTTTTTT CASSPTMNTGELFF
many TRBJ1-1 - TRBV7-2 TGTGCCAGCAGCTCTACACAGAACACTGAAGCTTTCTTT CASSSTQNTEAFF
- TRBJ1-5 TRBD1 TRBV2 TGTGCCAGCAGTGGACTAGACAGGGTCGGCAATCAGCCCCAGCATTTT CASSGLDRVGNQPQHF
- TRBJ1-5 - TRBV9 - CASSVGGGNQPQHF
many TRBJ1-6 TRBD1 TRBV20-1 TGCAGTGCTAGAGGGATGGGACAGATTAATTCACCCCTCCACTTT CSARGMGQINSPLHF
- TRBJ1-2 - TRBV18 TGTGCCGGCTCACCGGCGAATGGGGCCTATGGCTACACCTTC CAGSPANGAYGYTF
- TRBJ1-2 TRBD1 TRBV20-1 TGCAGTGCTAGCATTTGGGACAGGAGCTATGGCTACACCTTC CSASIWDRSYGYTF
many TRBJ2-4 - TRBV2 TGTGCCAGCAGTGAAAGCGCCCCCTCGGACCAGTACTTC CASSESAPSDQYF
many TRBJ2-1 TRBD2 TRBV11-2 TGTGCCAGCAGCTTAGAAGTAGCGGGAGCCCATGAGCAGTTCTTC CASSLEVAGAHEQFF
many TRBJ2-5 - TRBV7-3 TGTGCCAGCAGCTTAATGGTGCAAGAGACCCAGTACTTC CASSLMVQETQYF
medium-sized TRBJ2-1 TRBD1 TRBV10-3 TGTGCCATCAGAGTTAGGGACAGGACCTACAATGAGCAGTTCTTC CAIRVRDRTYNEQFF
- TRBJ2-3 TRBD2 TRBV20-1 TGCAGTGATGTCCTTAGCGGGAGAGGCACAGATACGCAGTATTTT CSDVLSGRGTDTQYF
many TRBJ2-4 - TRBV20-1 TGCAGTGCTAGTGAAACTAGTTGGGCCAAAAACATTCAGTACTTC CSASETSWAKNIQYF
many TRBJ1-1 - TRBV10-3 TGTGCCATCAGTGCCGGGATGTTAATGAACACTGAAGCTTTCTTT CAISAGMLMNTEAFF
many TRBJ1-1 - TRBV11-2 TGTGCCAGCAGCTTTGCGGGGGGCACTGAAGCTTTCTTT CASSFAGGTEAFF
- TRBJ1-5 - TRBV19 TGTGCCAGTAGCAACGGACAGAGGCAAGGTCAGCCCCAGCACTTT CASSNGQRQGQPQHF
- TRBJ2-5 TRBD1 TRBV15 TGTGCCACCATCCCGCCAAGGGGGCGTGGGGAGACCCAGTACTTC CATIPPRGRGETQYF
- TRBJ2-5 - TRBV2 TGTGCCAGCACAAGAGGGGGGGCGAATCAAGAGACCCAGTACTTC CASTRGGANQETQYF
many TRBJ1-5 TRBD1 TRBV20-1 TGCAGTGCTCTGGACAGGGTCGGCAATCAGCCCCAGCATTTT CSALDRVGNQPQHF
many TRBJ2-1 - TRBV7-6 TGTGCCAGCAGCTTAGCGGCTAGCCACAATGAGCAGTTCTTC CASSLAASHNEQFF
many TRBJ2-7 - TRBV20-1 TGCAGTGCAGGCAGGGGCAACTACGAGCAGTACTTC CSAGRGNYEQYF
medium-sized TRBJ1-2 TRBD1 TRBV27 TGTGCCAGCAGTTCCTACCCGACAGGGTTGAATGGCTACACCTTC CASSSYPTGLNGYTF
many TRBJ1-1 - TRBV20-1 TGCAGTTCTGGCGGGGGGAACACTGAAGCTTTCTTT CSSGGGNTEAFF
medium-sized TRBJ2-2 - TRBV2 TGTGCCAGCAGTGAACAGGGGATTAACACCGGGGAGCTGTTTTTT CASSEQGINTGELFF
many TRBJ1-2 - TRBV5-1 TGCGCCAGCAGCTTGGACTTGGCGAACTATGGCTACACCTTC CASSLDLANYGYTF
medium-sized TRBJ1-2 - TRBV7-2 TGTGCCAGCAGTCAGGACAGCAACTATGGCTACACCTTC CASSQDSNYGYTF
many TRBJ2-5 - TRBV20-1 TGCAGTGCTGAACCCGGGACACAAATCACGGAGACCCAGTACTTC CSAEPGTQITETQYF
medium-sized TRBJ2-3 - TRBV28 TGTGCCAGCAGTCCCACCCTAGGAAGGGGCTCGCAGTATTTT CASSPTLGRGSQYF
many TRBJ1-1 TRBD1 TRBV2 TGTGCCAGCAACTGGGACAGGTTGCCTAGCCGGGATTTCGCTTTCTTT CASNWDRLPSRDFAFF
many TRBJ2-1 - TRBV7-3 TGTGCCAGCAGCTTAACCCGGGACCCCGGGAATGAGCAGTTCTTC CASSLTRDPGNEQFF
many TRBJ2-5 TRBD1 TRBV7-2 TGTGCCAGCAGCCTCCAGACAGGGGGGGGGACCCAGTACTTC CASSLQTGGGTQYF
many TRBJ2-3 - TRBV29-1 TGCAGCGTTGAACGGCAGGGGAGGACAGATACGCAGTATTTT CSVERQGRTDTQYF
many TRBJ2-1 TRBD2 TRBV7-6 TGTGCCAGCAGCCCGCGGGGGGGGGTGTACAATGAGCAGTTCTTC CASSPRGGVYNEQFF
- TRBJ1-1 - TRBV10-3 TGTGCCATCAGTGAGGCTGGGCGGATTGAAGCCTTCTTT CAISEAGRIEAFF
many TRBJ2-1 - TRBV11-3 TGTGCCAGCAGCTCACGGGACTCCTGCAATGAGCAGTTCTTC CASSSRDSCNEQFF
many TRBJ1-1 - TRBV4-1 TGCGCCAGCAGCCATCAAAGTGGGACTGAAGCTTTCTTT CASSHQSGTEAFF
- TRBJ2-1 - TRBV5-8 TGTGCCAGCAGCTTTGCCGGACTGTCGTACAATGAGCAGTTCTTC CASSFAGLSYNEQFF
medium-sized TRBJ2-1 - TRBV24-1 TGTGCCACCAGTGACCGCTGGGGCTCGGGTAGCGGTGAGCAGTTCTTC CATSDRWGSGSGEQFF
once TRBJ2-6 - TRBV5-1 TGCGCCAGCAGCTCCACAGGGGCCAACGTCCTGACTTTC CASSSTGANVLTF
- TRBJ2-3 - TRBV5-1 TGCGCCAGCAGCAGGGGGGCAGGGTGCGTTAGCACAGATACGCAGTATTTT CASSRGAGCVSTDTQYF
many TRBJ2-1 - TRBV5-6 TGTGCCAGCAGCCCGTTGAGGGCGACAGTCCGAGCCTACAATGAGCAGTTCTTC CASSPLRATVRAYNEQFF
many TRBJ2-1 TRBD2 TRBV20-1 TGCAGTGCTATTTTCCTAGCGGGGGGGGATAATGAGCAGTTCTTC CSAIFLAGGDNEQFF
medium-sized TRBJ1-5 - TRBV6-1 TGTGCCAGCAGTGAACCCAGGTTAAGGCAGCCCCAGCATTTT CASSEPRLRQPQHF
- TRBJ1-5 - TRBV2 TGTGCCAGCAGTGGATTGGTCAGGGCAGGCAATCAGCCCCAGCATTTT CASSGLVRAGNQPQHF
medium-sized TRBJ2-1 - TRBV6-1 TGTGCCAGCAGCACAGGGAGCTCCTACAATGAGCAGTTCTTC CASSTGSSYNEQFF